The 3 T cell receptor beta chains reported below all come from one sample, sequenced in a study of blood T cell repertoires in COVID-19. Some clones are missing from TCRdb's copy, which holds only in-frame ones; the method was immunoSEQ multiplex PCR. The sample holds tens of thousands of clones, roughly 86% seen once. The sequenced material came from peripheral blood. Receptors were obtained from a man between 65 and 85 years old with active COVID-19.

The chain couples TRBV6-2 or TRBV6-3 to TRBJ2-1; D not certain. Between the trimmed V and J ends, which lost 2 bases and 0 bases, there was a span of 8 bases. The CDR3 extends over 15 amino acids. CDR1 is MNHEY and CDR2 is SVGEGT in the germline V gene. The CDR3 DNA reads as TGTGCCAGCAGTTACGGGCCGTACTCCTACAATGAGCAGTTCTTC. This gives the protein CASSYGPYSYNEQFF.

This CDR3 reads CASSSPTGLQETQYF. For the CDR3, the DNA is TGTGCCAGCAGCTCCCCGACAGGGCTCCAAGAGACCCAGTACTTC. This chain uses TRBV5-4 with TRBJ2-5; 7 nucleotides agree with TRBD1. The CDR3 has 15 residues. Germline trimming cut 3 bases from V and 1 base from J; bases unmatched to any gene: 6. CDR1 is SGHNT, CDR2 YYREEE, per germline (reference sequence).

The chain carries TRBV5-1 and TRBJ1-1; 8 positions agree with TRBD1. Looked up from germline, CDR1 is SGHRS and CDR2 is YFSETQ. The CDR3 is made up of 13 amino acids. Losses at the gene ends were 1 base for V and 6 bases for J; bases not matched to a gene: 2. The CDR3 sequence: CASSLNRGSEAFF. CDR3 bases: TGCGCCAGCAGCTTGAACAGGGGGTCTGAAGCTTTCTTT.